This T cell receptor (beta chain) was identified in a study of blood T cells in healthy people across ages. Study-level results: The donors' CMV status was not determined, possibly confounding changes in expanded clonotypes.

As regards this clonotype: The antigen remains unidentified.

The people who gave samples were healthy Caucasians from Russia, aged about 6 to 95. PBMCs, at least 7 million per sample, were isolated. Primers used in a second PCR of about 7 to 12 cycles were a sample-barcoded 5' primer and a J-beta primer mix. Sequencing of every sample gave 2.5 million or more CDR3-containing paired-end reads. Via MiXCR, TCRdb re-called the 5' RACE reads, giving one row per CDR3 protein. The table lists over a million distinct CDR3 sequences, 35% to 55% of them singletons. Sequencing used blood. This clonotype was sampled from a woman aged 55-70 years in good health.

The CDR3 region is CASSQGGGYHNEQFF. Written as DNA, the CDR3 is TGTGCCAGCAGTCAGGGTGGTGGCTATCACAATGAGCAGTTCTTC. This chain connects TRBV9 to TRBJ2-1; the D gene is possibly TRBD1 (5 bases). Germline V CDR1 and CDR2: SGDLS, YYNGEE. V lost 5 bases and J 5 bases, leaving 17 bases between the germline ends. CDR3 length: 15 amino acids.